This T cell receptor beta chain was identified during a study of T cells after somatic rescue of genetic block. Assay: immunoSEQ multiplex PCR; the TCRdb copy retains only in-frame clones and omits some. In the table there are 45,000 to 55,000 clones, around 96% of which are singletons. Germline V CDR1 and CDR2: MDHEN, SYDVKM. J lost 4 bases, V lost 6 bases, and 11 bases had no gene match. The CDR3 extends over 16 amino acids. The source is a child under two years old. Sequenced sample: peripheral blood mononuclear cells (PBMCs). The chain joins TRBV28 to TRBJ1-2, with TRBD1 identical over 10 bases. The CDR3 is CASSRPGTGDSYGYTF. CDR3 bases: TGTGCCAGCAGCCGACCCGGGACAGGGGATAGCTATGGCTACACCTTC.